These 30 T cell receptor beta chains were sequenced from one sample in a study of cytomegalovirus exposure and HLA in healthy donors (dated by TCRdb to between 2016 and 2019). Library preparation employed the immunoSEQ multiplex PCR assay. For the multiplex PCR, a mixture combining 60 forward primers for TCR Vbeta segments and 13 reverse primers for TCR Jbeta segments was used. TCRdb mirrors the immuneACCESS table, restricted to in-frame sequences. Some clones are absent from its copies; in checked studies, under half trace to an unresolved V gene, and the reason for the others is unknown. The sample table lists some 90,000 clones, roughly 73% of them with a count of one. Approximately 2% of the sample goes to the ten largest clones. Sequencing was done on a sample of PBMCs. These receptors originate from a boy aged 5-17 years in good health and CMV-seronegative.

This clone has a handful of counts. DNA for the CDR3: TGCGCCAGCAGCCAAGATCCGTCCCTAAACTATGGCTACACCTTC. As protein: CASSQDPSLNYGYTF. The chain couples TRBV4-3 to TRBJ1-2; D not certain. Trimming took 0 bases from V and 2 from J, leaving 10 bases between them. Germline-derived CDR1 and CDR2 are LGHNA and YSLEER. The CDR3 length is 15 residues.

The chain links TRBV14 to TRBJ1-2, with a tentative D call TRBD1 (5 bases). V lost 1 base and J lost 4, with 13 bases in between. CDR3 length: 15 amino acids. The V gene's germline CDR1 is SGHDN and CDR2 FVKESK. The CDR3 sequence: CASSQGPGSLYGYTF. CDR3 in DNA: TGTGCCAGCAGCCAAGGGCCAGGGTCACTCTATGGCTACACCTTC.

The chain has TRBV28 and TRBJ1-2, with TRBD1 as a possible D gene (5 bases). This CDR3 contains 15 residues. Germline CDR1 reads MDHEN; CDR2 reads SYDVKM. The V gene lost 6 bases and the J gene lost 8 bases, with 22 bases spanning the gap. As DNA, the CDR3 is TGTGCCAGCAGCGGGCCGGAGGGACGGTTAACAGGCTACACCTTC. This sequence encodes CASSGPEGRLTGYTF.

The gene calls are TRBV5-4 and TRBJ1-2; 11 bases are shared with TRBD1. The CDR3 length is 14 residues. CDR1 and CDR2 (germline): SGHNT, YYREEE (reference sequence). Trimming cost V 4 bases and J 5 bases; bases outside gene matches: 4. CDR3 amino acids: CASSPGTGGYGYTF. Here the CDR3 DNA reads TGTGCCAGCAGCCCAGGGACAGGGGGATATGGCTACACCTTC.

This chain links TRBV30 with TRBJ1-6; D might be TRBD1 (5 bases). With 5 bases removed from V and 0 bases from J, the gap between germline ends came to 11 bases. Germline CDR1 is GTSNPN and CDR2 is SVGIG (reference sequence). This CDR3 spans 15 amino acids. Written as DNA, the CDR3 is TGTGCCTGGGGAGGGGAGAGCTCCTATAATTCACCCCTCCACTTT. Translation: CAWGGESSYNSPLHF.

The chain recombines TRBV13 with TRBJ1-1; D perhaps matches TRBD1 (5 bases). Trimming stripped 3 bases from V and 5 bases from J, with 13 bases between. This CDR3 spans 14 amino acids. Germline-derived CDR1 and CDR2 are PRHDT and FYEKMQ (reference sequence). CDR3 region: CASSFLAGKTEAFF. The CDR3 DNA sequence: TGTGCCAGCAGCTTTTTGGCAGGGAAGACTGAAGCTTTCTTT.

This chain uses TRBV4-3 with TRBJ1-5; 7 bases line up with TRBD1. Germline values: CDR1 LGHNA, CDR2 YSLEER. This CDR3 comprises 15 residues. The V segment lost 1 base and the J segment 3 bases; nucleotides outside the gene matches: 3. This chain's CDR3 is CASSQGQGDNQPQHF. CDR3 bases: TGCGCCAGCAGCCAAGGTCAGGGGGACAATCAGCCCCAGCATTTT.

The rearrangement links TRBV20-1 to TRBJ2-7; D may be TRBD2 (6 bases). Germline V gives CDR1 DFQATT, CDR2 SNEGSKA (reference sequence). Trimming removed 7 bases from V and 0 bases from J, with 7 bases in between. This CDR3 comprises 11 residues. DNA for the CDR3: TGCAGTGGCGGGGCCTCCTACGAGCAGTACTTC. Residues: CSGGASYEQYF.

The chain links TRBV14 to TRBJ2-5, with D perhaps matching TRBD2 (6 bases). This CDR3 is 14 amino acids long. The germline CDR1 and CDR2 sequences are SGHDN and FVKESK. The ends were cut back, 6 bases at V and 0 bases at J, with 11 bases in the middle. The CDR3 sequence: CASRGGPYQETQYF. CDR3 nucleotides: TGTGCCAGCAGGGGGGGTCCCTACCAAGAGACCCAGTACTTC.

This clone was seen a single time. V gene TRBV30 combines with J gene TRBJ1-6; D possibly corresponds to TRBD1 (6 bases). The V end lost 3 bases, the J end lost 10 bases, and 13 bases lay between the germline ends. This CDR3 is 13 amino acids long. In germline, CDR1 is GTSNPN, CDR2 SVGIG (reference sequence). The CDR3 loop is CAWSSGGGSPLHF. DNA of the CDR3: TGTGCCTGGAGCTCTGGGGGCGGCTCACCCCTCCACTTT.

The CDR3 nucleotides are TGTGCCAGCAGCCCGGACAGGGGTGCGGGAAACACCATATATTTT. As protein: CASSPDRGAGNTIYF. The J gene is TRBJ1-3, the V gene TRBV7-2, with 9 bases fitting TRBD1. This CDR3 is 15 amino acids long. Trimming cost V 5 bases and J 4 bases; bases outside gene matches: 6. Germline V CDR1 and CDR2: SGHTA, FQGNSA.

This chain uses TRBV7-9 with TRBJ2-7; 9 bases match TRBD1. There are 14 residues in the CDR3. Germline CDR1 and CDR2: SEHNR and FQNEAQ (reference sequence). V gave up 8 bases and J gave up 5 bases; unmatched junction bases: 10. The CDR3 loop is CASAGQGRVDEQYF. In nucleotides, the CDR3 is TGTGCCAGCGCGGGACAGGGTCGTGTGGACGAGCAGTACTTC.

The rearrangement joins TRBV27 to TRBJ1-2; 8 nucleotides match TRBD1. The CDR3 has 14 amino acids. Germline CDR1 MNHEY, CDR2 SMNVEV (reference sequence). J lost 0 bases, V lost 6 bases, and 3 bases had no gene match. As DNA, the CDR3 is TGTGCCAGCAGCGGACAGGGCTCTAACTATGGCTACACCTTC. This encodes CASSGQGSNYGYTF.

The chain combines TRBV28 with TRBJ1-2; D call uncertain. The CDR3 totals 16 residues. Trimming left V 6 bases short and J 3 bases short, with 20 bases between. Germline V CDR1 and CDR2: MDHEN, SYDVKM. In DNA form, the CDR3 reads TGTGCCAGCAGCCCTAACTGGGCCAGAGCTTACTATGGCTACACCTTC. It codes for CASSPNWARAYYGYTF.

This clone appeared once. This chain uses TRBV10-2 with TRBJ1-5, with D perhaps TRBD1 (5 bases). Germline V gives CDR1 WSHSY, CDR2 SAAADI. The CDR3 runs 15 residues. The ends were cut back, 1 base at V and 0 bases at J, with 7 bases in the middle. The CDR3 region is CASSEWRGSNQPQHF. The CDR3 DNA reads TGCGCCAGCAGTGAGTGGAGGGGTAGCAATCAGCCCCAGCATTTT.

This chain joins TRBV28 and TRBJ2-7; D gene unclear. The ends were cut back, 5 bases at V and 2 bases at J, with 4 bases in the middle. This CDR3 spans 11 amino acids. CDR1 and CDR2 (germline): MDHEN, SYDVKM. As DNA, the CDR3 is TGTGCCAGCAGTCCCACCTACGAGCAGTACTTC. Translating gives CASSPTYEQYF.

This clone was recorded only once. The V gene is TRBV6-6, the J gene TRBJ2-2; 8 nucleotides match TRBD2. V was clipped by 6 bases and J by 7 bases; unmatched bases: 13. Germline CDR1 is MNHNY and CDR2 is SVGAGI (reference sequence). The CDR3 consists of 16 residues. The CDR3 DNA follows: TGTGCCAGCAGCCCCGGGACTAGATTTGGGGGCGGGGAGCTGTTTTTT. Amino acids: CASSPGTRFGGGELFF.

The V gene is TRBV9, the J gene TRBJ1-1, with TRBD1 as a possible D gene (5 bases). CDR1 and CDR2 (germline): SGDLS, YYNGEE. The V gene lost 3 bases and the J gene lost 7 bases, with 19 bases spanning the gap. The CDR3 is 15 amino acids. Here the CDR3 reads CASSAQPTENGEAFF. For the CDR3, the DNA is TGTGCCAGCAGCGCCCAACCGACAGAAAATGGTGAAGCTTTCTTT.

This clone has a handful of counts. This rearrangement joins TRBV9 to TRBJ1-2, with 7 bases matching TRBD1. V trimming: 4 bases; J trimming: 8 bases; junction bases outside the gene matches: 17. Germline CDR1 and CDR2: SGDLS and YYNGEE. The CDR3 consists of 16 residues. CDR3: CASSTRATGWASGYTF. The CDR3 coding sequence is TGTGCCAGCAGCACTCGAGCGACAGGGTGGGCGTCGGGCTACACCTTC.

The rearrangement uses TRBV18 and TRBJ2-3; tentative D call: TRBD2 (6 bases). Between the trimmed V and J ends, which lost 6 bases and 6 bases, there was a span of 13 bases. The CDR3 sequence is 13 residues long. Germline values: CDR1 KGHSH, CDR2 LQKENI. In DNA form, the CDR3 reads TGTGCCAGCTCCCCCGCGGGGATCGATACGCAGTATTTT. This gives the protein CASSPAGIDTQYF. The full variable domain, rest sourced from reference TRBV18 and TRBJ2-3, is NAGVMQNPRHLVRRRGQEARLRCSPMKGHSHVYWYRQLPEEGLKFMVYLQKENIIDESGMPKERFSAEFPKEGPSILRIQQVVRGDSAAYFCASSPAGIDTQYFGPGTRLTVL.

The V and J genes are TRBV27 and TRBJ2-3; 9 bases match TRBD1. With V trimmed by 5 bases and J by 5 bases, 5 bases remained unmatched. Germline V gives CDR1 MNHEY, CDR2 SMNVEV (reference sequence). CDR3 length: 14 residues. The CDR3 coding sequence is TGTGCCAGCAGTCAGGGGACAGGGAGAGATACGCAGTATTTT. Translation: CASSQGTGRDTQYF.

The CDR3 loop is CASSLGHRGYKNGYTF. In nucleotides, the CDR3 is TGCGCCAGCAGCTTGGGTCACAGGGGCTACAAGAATGGCTACACCTTC. The chain joins TRBV5-1 to TRBJ1-2, with 7 bases aligning to TRBD1. Germline values: CDR1 SGHRS, CDR2 YFSETQ. CDR3 length: 16 residues. J was trimmed by 6 bases and V by 0 bases; bases with no gene match: 11.

The V call is TRBV27, the J call TRBJ1-5; D possibly corresponds to TRBD1 (5 bases). Per germline, CDR1 MNHEY and CDR2 SMNVEV (reference sequence). V gave up 4 bases and J gave up 7 bases, with 11 bases separating them. CDR3 length: 13 residues. The DNA of the CDR3 is TGTGCCAGCAGTTGGGGGGTATGGCAGCCCCAGCATTTT. Translated: CASSWGVWQPQHF.

This clone was observed a handful of times. The chain combines TRBV4-3 with TRBJ2-3; TRBD2 matches 10 bases. The CDR3 runs to 18 residues. The J segment lost 1 base and the V segment lost 0 bases, leaving 7 bases of the junction unmatched. Germline V gene data show CDR1 as LGHNA and CDR2 as YSLEER. The CDR3 nucleotides are TGCGCCAGCAGCCAAGAGGCCCTAGCGGGAGCTGGCACAGATACGCAGTATTTT. Its translation is CASSQEALAGAGTDTQYF.

The chain uses TRBV6-4 and TRBJ2-5; tentative D call: TRBD1 (5 bases). Germline values: CDR1 MRHNA, CDR2 SNTAGT. The CDR3 extends over 14 amino acids. Deletions cut 5 bases from V and 3 bases from J, with 13 bases between. The CDR3 protein is CASSQVAGKETQYF. The CDR3 DNA is TGTGCCAGCAGTCAAGTGGCAGGGAAAGAGACCCAGTACTTC.

V is TRBV7-2 and J is TRBJ2-3, with unresolved D. This CDR3 is built from 16 residues. V was trimmed by 6 bases and J by 0 bases, leaving 16 bases between them. From germline, CDR1 is SGHTA and CDR2 FQGNSA. The CDR3 coding sequence is TGTGCCAGCAGTCTCACCCCAGGTCAGAGCACAGATACGCAGTATTTT. This translates into CASSLTPGQSTDTQYF.

The gene calls are TRBV5-1 and TRBJ2-7, with TRBD1 matching over 7 bases. The J segment lost 3 bases and the V segment lost 3 bases, leaving 9 bases of the junction unmatched. Germline V lookup: CDR1 SGHRS, CDR2 YFSETQ. This CDR3 has 15 residues. The DNA for the CDR3 is TGCGCCAGCAGCTCGACCGGGACAGCAATCTACGAGCAGTACTTC. This codes for CASSSTGTAIYEQYF.

The genes are TRBV5-4 and TRBJ1-2, with a tentative D call TRBD1 (6 bases). The CDR3 runs to 15 residues. Between the trimmed V and J ends, which lost 2 bases and 4 bases, there was a span of 15 bases. Per germline, CDR1 SGHNT and CDR2 YYREEE (reference sequence). CDR3: CASSLAGDLTYGYTF. In nucleotides, the CDR3 is TGTGCCAGCAGCTTAGCAGGGGACCTCACCTATGGCTACACCTTC. Based on the CDR3 plus reference TRBV5-4 and TRBJ1-2, the full variable domain is ETGVTQSPTHLIKTRGQQVTLRCSSQSGHNTVSWYQQALGQGPQFIFQYYREEENGRGNFPPRFSGLQFPNYSSELNVNALELDDSALYLCASSLAGDLTYGYTFGSGTRLTVV.

This chain uses TRBV30 with TRBJ1-5; D unresolved. V was clipped by 0 bases and J by 6 bases, with 6 bases between them. The CDR3 totals 12 residues. Per the germline V gene, CDR1 is GTSNPN and CDR2 is SVGIG (reference sequence). Here the CDR3 reads CAWSVSTQPQHF. The CDR3 bases are TGTGCCTGGAGTGTATCTACTCAGCCCCAGCATTTT.

This chain links TRBV29-1 with TRBJ1-1; possibly TRBD1 for D (5 bases). There are 12 residues in the CDR3. Trimming took 0 bases from V and 5 from J, leaving 7 bases between them. The germline gives CDR1 SQVTM, CDR2 ANQGSEA. In DNA form, the CDR3 reads TGCAGCGTTGAAGATAGGGGAACTGAAGCTTTCTTT. This sequence encodes CSVEDRGTEAFF.